The clone carrying this T cell receptor beta chain occurred many times. The investigators amplified TCR beta CDR3 regions from RNA transcripts. HTBI primers were employed in a first-round RT-PCR of the TCR CDR3. TCRdb re-called the multiplex PCR reads through MiXCR, storing one row per CDR3 protein. Of 25,000 to 30,000 distinct CDR3 sequences in the sample, roughly 45% are singletons; the top ten hold 10%. This record comes from a study of T cells in Graves' hyperthyroidism and ophthalmopathy. When ophthalmopathy did not progress within 18 months, Graves' hyperthyroidism was considered stable. PBMCs came from 8.5 to 10 ml fresh peripheral blood. V lost 2 bases and J lost 7, with 9 bases in between. The germline V gene encodes CDR1 SGHRS and CDR2 YFSETQ. The CDR3 sequence is 13 residues long.

The V call is TRBV5-1, the J call TRBJ1-4; D unclear. The receptor's source is a woman in her 30s with Graves' hyperthyroidism. Sequencing was carried out using blood. For the CDR3, the DNA is TGCGCCAGCAGCTTCGGGAGCGGTGAAAAACTGTTTTTT. This encodes CASSFGSGEKLFF.